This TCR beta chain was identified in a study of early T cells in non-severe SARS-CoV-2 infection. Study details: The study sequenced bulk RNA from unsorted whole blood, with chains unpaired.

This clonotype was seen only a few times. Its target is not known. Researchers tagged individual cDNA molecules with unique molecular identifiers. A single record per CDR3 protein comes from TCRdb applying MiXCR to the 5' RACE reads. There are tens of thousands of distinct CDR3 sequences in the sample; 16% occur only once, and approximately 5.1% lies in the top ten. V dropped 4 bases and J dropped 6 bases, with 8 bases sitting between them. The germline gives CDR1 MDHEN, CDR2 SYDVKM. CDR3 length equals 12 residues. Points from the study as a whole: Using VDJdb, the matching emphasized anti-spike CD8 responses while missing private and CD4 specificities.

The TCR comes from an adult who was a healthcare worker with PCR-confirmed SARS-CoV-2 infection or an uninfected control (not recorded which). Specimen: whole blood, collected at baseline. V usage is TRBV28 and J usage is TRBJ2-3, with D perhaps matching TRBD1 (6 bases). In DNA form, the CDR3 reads TGTGCCAGCAGTTACCAGGGGGATACGCAGTATTTT. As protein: CASSYQGDTQYF.